The 3 T cell receptor beta chains presented below share a single source sample, sequenced in a study of blood T cell repertoires in COVID-19. Repertoires were generated with immunoSEQ multiplex PCR, while TCRdb's copy carries only in-frame clones and drops some. The sample consists of some 250,000 clones, about 80% of them appearing once. The source material was peripheral blood. Every receptor here comes from a woman older than 75 with acute or convalescent COVID-19.

This clone was recorded once. The chain uses TRBV7-8 and TRBJ2-1; 8 bases match TRBD1. The junction had 12 bases not matched to a gene; V was cut back by 5 bases and J by 0 bases. The CDR3 is made up of 18 amino acids. CDR1 is SGHVS, CDR2 FQNEAQ, per germline. CDR3 DNA sequence: TGTGCCAGCAGCCTTCCCGGGACAGGTCCATTCTCCTACAATGAGCAGTTCTTC. Translated: CASSLPGTGPFSYNEQFF.

The V gene is TRBV29-1, the J gene TRBJ2-7; 10 nucleotides match TRBD1. The CDR3 runs 13 residues. CDR1 and CDR2 from the germline V gene are SQVTM and ANQGSEA. The ends lost 5 bases at V and 7 bases at J; junction bases unmatched: 8. The CDR3 bases are TGCAGCGTTCGAGACAGGGGGCTAGGAGAGCAGTACTTC. Its translation: CSVRDRGLGEQYF.

The rearrangement links TRBV7-2 to TRBJ2-2, with 10 bases fitting TRBD1. CDR3 length: 16 amino acids. V lost 4 bases and J lost 4; bases outside the gene matches: 6. CDR1 and CDR2 (germline): SGHTA, FQGNSA. Written as DNA, the CDR3 is TGTGCCAGCAGCTCACCCGGGACAGGGGTCACCGGGGAGCTGTTTTTT. It yields the protein CASSSPGTGVTGELFF. The entire variable domain, with the rest obtained from reference TRBV7-2 and TRBJ2-2, is as follows: GAGVSQSPSNKVTEKGKDVELRCDPISGHTALYWYRQSLGQGLEFLIYFQGNSAPDKSGLPSDRFSAERTGGSVSTLTIQRTQQEDSAVYLCASSSPGTGVTGELFFGEGSRLTVL.